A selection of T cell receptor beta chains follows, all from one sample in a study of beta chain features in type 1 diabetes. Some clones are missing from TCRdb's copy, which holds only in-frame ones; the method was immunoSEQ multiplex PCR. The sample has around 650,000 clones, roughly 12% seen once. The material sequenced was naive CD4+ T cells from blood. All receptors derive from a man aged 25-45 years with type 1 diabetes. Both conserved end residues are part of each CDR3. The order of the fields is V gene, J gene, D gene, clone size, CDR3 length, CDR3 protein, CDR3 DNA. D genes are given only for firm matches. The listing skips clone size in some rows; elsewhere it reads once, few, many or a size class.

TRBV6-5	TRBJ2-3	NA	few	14	CASSPRSGTDTQYF	TGTGCCAGCAGTCCCCGATCCGGCACAGATACGCAGTATTTT
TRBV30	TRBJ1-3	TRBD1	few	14	CAWRTGSSGNTIYF	TGTGCCTGGAGGACAGGGAGCTCTGGAAACACCATATATTTT
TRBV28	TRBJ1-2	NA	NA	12	CASSNQGYGYTF	TGTGCCAGCAGTAATCAGGGCTACGGCTACACCTTC
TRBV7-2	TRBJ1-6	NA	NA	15	CASSLVQGRNSPLHF	TGTGCCAGCAGCTTAGTGCAGGGGAGGAATTCACCCCTCCACTTT
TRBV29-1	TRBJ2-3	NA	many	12	CSVGLGQDTQYF	TGCAGCGTTGGGCTGGGTCAGGATACGCAGTATTTT
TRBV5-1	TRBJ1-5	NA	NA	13	CASRSDSNQPQHF	TGCGCCAGCAGGTCGGATAGCAATCAGCCCCAGCATTTT
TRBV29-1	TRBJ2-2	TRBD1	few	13	CSVGTGNTGELFF	TGCAGCGTCGGGACAGGGAACACCGGGGAGCTGTTTTTT
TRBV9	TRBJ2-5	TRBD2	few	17	CASSGPLGGAGEETQYF	TGTGCCAGCAGCGGCCCTCTCGGGGGAGCGGGGGAAGAGACCCAGTACTTC
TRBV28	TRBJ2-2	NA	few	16	CASTPGRSPNTGELFF	TGTGCCAGCACCCCGGGCAGGAGTCCGAACACCGGGGAGCTGTTTTTT
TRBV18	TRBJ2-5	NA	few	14	CASSPPGHRETQYF	TGTGCCAGCTCACCACCGGGACATAGGGAGACCCAGTACTTC